The rows below give T cell receptor beta chains drawn from one sample of a study of cytomegalovirus exposure and HLA in healthy donors. TCRdb keeps only in-frame clones here, not all; method: immunoSEQ multiplex PCR. The sample holds 200,000 to 250,000 clones, 70% to 80% seen once. The specimen sequenced was PBMCs. The receptors stem from a man aged 40-55 years in good health and CMV-seronegative. Both conserved end residues are part of each CDR3. Fields, in order: clone size, V gene, D gene, J gene, CDR3 DNA, CDR3 protein. D genes are given only for firm matches. Not every row has a clone size; where given, it reads once, few, many or a size class.

clone_size: NA
v_call: TRBV2
d_call: NA
j_call: TRBJ2-1
cdr3_nt: TGTGCCAGCAGAGGGACTGTTAATTCCTACAATGAGCAGTTCTTC
cdr3_aa: CASRGTVNSYNEQFF

clone_size: NA
v_call: TRBV16
d_call: NA
j_call: TRBJ1-2
cdr3_nt: TGTGCCAGCAGCCACCAACCTATCTCAATCCCCGTTAAGAATTTCGGCTACACCTTC
cdr3_aa: CASSHQPISIPVKNFGYTF

clone_size: NA
v_call: TRBV5-4
d_call: NA
j_call: TRBJ2-3
cdr3_nt: TGTGCCAGCAGCTTGGGCAGGGTTTCAGATACGCAGTATTTT
cdr3_aa: CASSLGRVSDTQYF

clone_size: NA
v_call: TRBV5-6
d_call: NA
j_call: TRBJ2-5
cdr3_nt: TGTGCCAGCAGCCTGTGGACAGAAGAGACCCAGTACTTC
cdr3_aa: CASSLWTEETQYF

clone_size: NA
v_call: TRBV5-6
d_call: NA
j_call: TRBJ1-2
cdr3_nt: TGTGCCAGCAGCTACATCCCCGGGGTTAACTATGGCTACACCTTC
cdr3_aa: CASSYIPGVNYGYTF

clone_size: NA
v_call: TRBV13
d_call: NA
j_call: TRBJ2-7
cdr3_nt: TGTGCCAGCAGCTTCCTGACAGAGCCCGAGCAGTACTTC
cdr3_aa: CASSFLTEPEQYF

clone_size: NA
v_call: TRBV4-1
d_call: NA
j_call: TRBJ1-1
cdr3_nt: TGCGCCAGCAGCCTGGGGCCGGGGGAGGACACTGAAGCTTTCTTT
cdr3_aa: CASSLGPGEDTEAFF

clone_size: NA
v_call: TRBV7-2
d_call: NA
j_call: TRBJ1-2
cdr3_nt: TGTGCCAGCAGCTTAGGGCAGATCCTTAACTATGGCTACACCTTC
cdr3_aa: CASSLGQILNYGYTF

clone_size: NA
v_call: TRBV6-1
d_call: TRBD1
j_call: TRBJ1-1
cdr3_nt: TGTGCCAGCAGTGTAGGACAGGACACTGAAGCTTTCTTT
cdr3_aa: CASSVGQDTEAFF

clone_size: NA
v_call: TRBV27
d_call: NA
j_call: TRBJ2-2
cdr3_nt: TGTGCCAGCAGTTTCCCCGGGAGTCCGACCGGGGAGCTGTTTTTT
cdr3_aa: CASSFPGSPTGELFF

clone_size: few
v_call: TRBV18
d_call: NA
j_call: TRBJ2-2
cdr3_nt: TGTGCCAGCTCACCCGATTCGGGGAACACCGGGGAGCTGTTTTTT
cdr3_aa: CASSPDSGNTGELFF

clone_size: NA
v_call: TRBV4-1
d_call: TRBD1
j_call: TRBJ2-1
cdr3_nt: TGCGCCAGCAGCCTGGGACAGGGGTGGAATGAGCAGTTCTTC
cdr3_aa: CASSLGQGWNEQFF

clone_size: few
v_call: TRBV5-6
d_call: NA
j_call: TRBJ1-3
cdr3_nt: TGTGCCAGCAGCTTGGACGGAGACACCATATATTTT
cdr3_aa: CASSLDGDTIYF

clone_size: NA
v_call: TRBV29-1
d_call: TRBD2
j_call: TRBJ2-7
cdr3_nt: TGCAGCGTTGGGAACAGGACTAGCTCCTACGAGCAGTACTTC
cdr3_aa: CSVGNRTSSYEQYF

clone_size: NA
v_call: TRBV9
d_call: TRBD2
j_call: TRBJ2-3
cdr3_nt: TGTGCCAGCAGCGTAGAGGTTAGCGGGACTAGCACAGATACGCAGTATTTT
cdr3_aa: CASSVEVSGTSTDTQYF

clone_size: NA
v_call: TRBV18
d_call: TRBD1
j_call: TRBJ2-7
cdr3_nt: TGTGCCAGCTCACCAGCTCAGGACAGGGCCGAGCAGTACTTC
cdr3_aa: CASSPAQDRAEQYF

clone_size: NA
v_call: TRBV6-1
d_call: NA
j_call: TRBJ1-2
cdr3_nt: TGTGCCAGCAGTAGTTTCCAGGGGGGCTACACCTTC
cdr3_aa: CASSSFQGGYTF